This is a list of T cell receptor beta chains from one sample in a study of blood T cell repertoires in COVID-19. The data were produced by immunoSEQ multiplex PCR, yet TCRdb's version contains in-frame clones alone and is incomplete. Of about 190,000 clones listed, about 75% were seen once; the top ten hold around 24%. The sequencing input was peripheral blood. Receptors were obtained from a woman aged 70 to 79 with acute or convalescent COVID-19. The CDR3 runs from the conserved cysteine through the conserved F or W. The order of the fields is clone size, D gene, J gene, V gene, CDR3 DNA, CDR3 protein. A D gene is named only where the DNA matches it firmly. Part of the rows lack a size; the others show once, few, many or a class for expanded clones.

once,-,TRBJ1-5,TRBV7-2,TGTGCCAGCAGCCCTGTCGGGGGGCGGAGCAATCAGCCCCAGCATTTT,CASSPVGGRSNQPQHF
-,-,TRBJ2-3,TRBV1,TGCACCAGCAGCCCAGTAAGCGGGAGGGGGAGAGATACGCAGTATTTT,CTSSPVSGRGRDTQYF
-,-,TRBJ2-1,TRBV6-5,TGTGCCAGCAGCCCGAGTGAGGGCTACCATGAGCAGTTCTTC,CASSPSEGYHEQFF
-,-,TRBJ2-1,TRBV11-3,TGTGCCAGCAGCTTAGTCCAGGGGGGCCCCAATGAGCAGTTCTTC,CASSLVQGGPNEQFF
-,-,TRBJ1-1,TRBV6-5,TGTGCCACCCTTCTCGGAGGGAACACTGAAGCTTTCTTT,CATLLGGNTEAFF
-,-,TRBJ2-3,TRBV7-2,TGTGCCAGCAGCTCGCAGGCAGGGGCATGGGGCACAGATACGCAGTATTTT,CASSSQAGAWGTDTQYF
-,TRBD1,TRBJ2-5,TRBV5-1,TGCGCCAGCAGCTTTACAGGGGGCTCGGAGACCCAGTACTTC,CASSFTGGSETQYF
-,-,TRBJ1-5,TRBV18,TGTGCCAGCTCACCAATCCGCGATCAGCCCCAGCATTTT,CASSPIRDQPQHF
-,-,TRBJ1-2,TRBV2,TGTGCCAGCAGCCGAATTCGGACAGAAGGCTACACCTTC,CASSRIRTEGYTF
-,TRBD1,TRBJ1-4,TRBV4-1,TGCGCCAGCAGCCAAGGAGACAGGGGAAATGAAAAACTGTTTTTT,CASSQGDRGNEKLFF
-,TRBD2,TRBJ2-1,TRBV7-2,TGTGCCAGCAGCCCGACCGGGACTAGCGGTATCGATGAGCAGTTCTTC,CASSPTGTSGIDEQFF
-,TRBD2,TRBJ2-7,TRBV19,TGTGCCAGTAGTAGGACTAGCGGGGACGAGCAGTACTTC,CASSRTSGDEQYF
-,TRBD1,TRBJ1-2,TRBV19,TGTGCCAGTAGTGGCACAGGGGACGGCTATGGCTACACCTTC,CASSGTGDGYGYTF
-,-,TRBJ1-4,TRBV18,TGTGCCAGCTCAGCCAGGCGCGATGATGAAAAACTGTTTTTT,CASSARRDDEKLFF
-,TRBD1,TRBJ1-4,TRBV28,TGTGCCAGCAGTAACTCCGGGACAGCGGAGGAAAAACTGTTTTTT,CASSNSGTAEEKLFF
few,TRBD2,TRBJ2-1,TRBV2,TGTGCCAGCAGTGACGTTGGCGGGAGGGGTTACAATGAGCAGTTCTTC,CASSDVGGRGYNEQFF
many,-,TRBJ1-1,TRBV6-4,TGTGCCAGCAGTGACTCCAACAGACCAACTGAAGCTTTCTTT,CASSDSNRPTEAFF
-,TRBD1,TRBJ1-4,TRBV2,TGTGCCAGCAGTGGGGACAGGGAGGGAAAACTGTTTTTT,CASSGDREGKLFF
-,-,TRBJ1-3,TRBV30,TGTGCCTGGAGTGTCACTGGAAACACCATATATTTT,CAWSVTGNTIYF
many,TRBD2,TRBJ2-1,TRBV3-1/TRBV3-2,TGTGCCAGCAGCAAACTGACTAGCGGGAGAAATGAGCAGTTCTTC,CASSKLTSGRNEQFF
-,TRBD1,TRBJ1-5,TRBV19,TGTGCCAGTAGTAAACAGGGGGGCAATCAGCCCCAGCATTTT,CASSKQGGNQPQHF
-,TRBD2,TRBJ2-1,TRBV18,TGTGCCAGCTCACCTTTGACTAGCGGGGGCGCCTCCTACAATGAGCAGTTCTTC,CASSPLTSGGASYNEQFF
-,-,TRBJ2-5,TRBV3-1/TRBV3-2,TGTGCCAGCAGCCAACAAGGGACTGGGCAAGAGACCCAGTACTTC,CASSQQGTGQETQYF